Each of the 10 T cell receptor beta chains below was sequenced from the same sample in a study of shared clonotypes between healthy human individuals. Naive CD8 cells lacked CD45RO and underwent positive selection for CCR7, leaving out terminally differentiated effector memory CD45RA+ cells. Sequencing was performed with immunoSEQ multiplex PCR; in TCRdb, only in-frame clones are kept and a portion is missing. Counted here are roughly 2.1 million clones, more than 85% occurring once; the ten biggest clones make up more than 1.5%. Sequencing was done on a sample of naive CD8+ T cells from PBMCs. These receptors originate from a man younger than 35 in good health. Some clones in this sample may be carry-over from other donors' samples.

The gene calls are TRBV27 and TRBJ1-5, with 9 bases lining up with TRBD1. The germline gives CDR1 MNHEY, CDR2 SMNVEV (reference sequence). The CDR3 is 16 amino acids. With 8 bases clipped from V and 6 bases from J, the junction kept 14 bases outside the gene matches. The CDR3: CASGNRGQGTLQPQHF. As DNA, the CDR3 is TGTGCCAGCGGAAACAGGGGACAGGGAACTCTTCAGCCCCAGCATTTT.

The gene calls are TRBV28 and TRBJ1-5; D is undetermined. This CDR3 contains 11 residues. From germline, CDR1 is MDHEN and CDR2 SYDVKM. V was shortened by 5 bases and J by 5 bases, with 4 bases between the two germline ends. The CDR3 region is CASSADQPQHF. The CDR3 bases are TGTGCCAGCAGTGCGGATCAGCCCCAGCATTTT.

J is TRBJ1-2 and V is TRBV12-5, with 10 bases fitting TRBD1. V dropped 7 bases and J dropped 4; count of bases not matched to a gene: 15. The CDR3 runs to 17 residues. The germline gives CDR1 LGHNT, CDR2 FRNRAP. Here the CDR3 reads CASACGQGVCFTYGYTF. In DNA, the CDR3 is TGTGCTAGTGCTTGCGGACAGGGGGTCTGTTTTACCTATGGCTACACCTTC.

This chain links TRBV28 with TRBJ2-5; the match to TRBD1 covers 8 bases. This CDR3 has 13 amino acids. Germline V lookup: CDR1 MDHEN, CDR2 SYDVKM. The ends lost 8 bases at V and 2 bases at J; junction bases unmatched: 4. This chain's CDR3 is CASVGTGQETQYF. CDR3 nucleotide sequence: TGTGCCAGCGTAGGGACAGGACAAGAGACCCAGTACTTC.

This CDR3 reads CASSFMGFNTEAFF. DNA of the CDR3: TGTGCCAGCAGTTTTATGGGTTTTAACACTGAAGCTTTCTTT. The rearrangement links TRBV28 to TRBJ1-1; no clear D gene. The germline V gene encodes CDR1 MDHEN and CDR2 SYDVKM. The CDR3 is 14 amino acids. V lost 3 bases, J lost 2 bases, and 10 bases lay in between. Supplemented by reference TRBV28 and TRBJ1-1, the full variable domain reads DVKVTQSSRYLVKRTGEKVFLECVQDMDHENMFWYRQDPGLGLRLIYFSYDVKMKEKGDIPEGYSVSREKKERFSLILESASTNQTSMYLCASSFMGFNTEAFFGQGTRLTVV.

V is TRBV7-9 and J is TRBJ2-7; D is unclear. Germline V gene data show CDR1 as SEHNR and CDR2 as FQNEAQ (reference sequence). The CDR3 has 14 amino acids. V was clipped by 5 bases and J by 2 bases, with 13 bases between them. CDR3 loop: CASSLGYSAYEQYF. CDR3 sequence (DNA): TGTGCCAGCAGCCTAGGGTATTCGGCCTACGAGCAGTACTTC.

In DNA, the CDR3 is TGTGCCACCAGCGTAAGCGGGAACGGGGAGCTGTTTTTT. This encodes CATSVSGNGELFF. The chain has TRBV15 and TRBJ2-2; TRBD2 agrees at 7 bases. Per the germline V gene, CDR1 is LNHNV and CDR2 is YYDKDF (reference sequence). CDR3 length: 13 residues. Germline trimming cut 5 bases from V and 7 bases from J; bases unmatched to any gene: 4.

The gene calls are TRBV6-6 and TRBJ2-3; possibly TRBD2 for D (6 bases). The germline V gene encodes CDR1 MNHNY and CDR2 SVGAGI (reference sequence). The CDR3 is made up of 13 amino acids. Trimming removed 8 bases from V and 5 bases from J, with 14 bases in between. DNA for the CDR3: TGTGCCAGCCTACGGGAGCTGGGAGATACGCAGTATTTT. Protein: CASLRELGDTQYF.

The chain combines TRBV7-2 with TRBJ1-1, with D perhaps matching TRBD1 (6 bases). Germline V gene lookup returns CDR1 SGHTA and CDR2 FQGNSA. V was clipped by 8 bases and J by 4 bases, with 11 bases between them. This CDR3 is built from 12 residues. The CDR3 DNA reads as TGTGCCAGCTTTTGGGGGGCCACTGAAGCTTTCTTT. This gives the protein CASFWGATEAFF.

In the case of this clone: Within the sample, other DNA sequences also encode this same CDR3. The rearrangement uses TRBV7-9 and TRBJ2-7; D uncertain. V was clipped by 5 bases and J by 4 bases, with 12 bases between them. Germline assignment: CDR1 SEHNR and CDR2 FQNEAQ (reference sequence). The CDR3 extends over 13 amino acids. As DNA, the CDR3 is TGTGCCAGCAGCCCCTCGCTGGGGTACGAGCAGTACTTC. Its translation is CASSPSLGYEQYF. Looking up the rest from reference TRBV7-9 and TRBJ2-7 gives the full variable domain: DTGVSQNPRHKITKRGQNVTFRCDPISEHNRLYWYRQTLGQGPEFLTYFQNEAQLEKSRLLSDRFSAERPKGSFSTLEIQRTEQGDSAMYLCASSPSLGYEQYFGPGTRLTVT.